The 3 T cell receptor beta chains given below trace back to one sample, sequenced in a study of blood T cells in healthy people across ages. A sample-barcoded 5' primer and a J-beta primer mix were used in a second PCR of roughly 7 to 12 cycles. Via MiXCR, TCRdb re-called the 5' RACE reads, giving one row per CDR3 protein. The sample contains around 900,000 distinct CDR3 sequences, around 28% of which appear only once. The sequencing sample was made of blood. These receptors all come from a woman over 75 in good health.

On this clonotype itself: A read error may produce the germline difference seen at one junction end. The chain recombines TRBV10-3 with TRBJ2-7, with D perhaps being TRBD1 or TRBD2 (6 bases each). In germline, CDR1 is ENHRY, CDR2 SYGVKD. The length of the CDR3 is 15 residues. The CDR3, as DNA: TGTGCCGTCAGTGATCGGGGGACACAAACCTACGAGCAGTACTTC. Protein: CAVSDRGTQTYEQYF.

Ten or more counts support this clonotype. The rearrangement joins TRBV20-1 to TRBJ2-3; D may correspond to TRBD1 or TRBD2 (6 bases each). Germline loops: CDR1 DFQATT, CDR2 SNEGSKA (reference sequence). The V end was cut by 1 base, the J end by 0 bases, with 23 bases between. CDR3 length equals 19 residues. For the CDR3, the DNA is TGCAGTGCTAGAGTGTGGGGACGAGGGGGGCTAAGTAGCACAGATACGCAGTATTTT. Translating gives CSARVWGRGGLSSTDTQYF.

In its sample, this clonotype was seen many times. The chain couples TRBV20-1 to TRBJ2-1; D is possibly TRBD1 (6 bases). The CDR3 loop spans 17 amino acids. V shed 1 base and J shed 0 bases, with 16 bases lying between them. CDR1 DFQATT and CDR2 SNEGSKA come from the germline V gene (reference sequence). The DNA for the CDR3 is TGCAGTGCTAGAGGTGGGGGCCATAGCAGCTCCTACAATGAGCAGTTCTTC. Translating it yields CSARGGGHSSSYNEQFF.